Each of the 28 T cell receptor beta chains below was sequenced from the same sample in a study of human T cells and chemical hapten exposure (dated by TCRdb to the early 2020s). The library was prepared using RACE. Sequencing instrument: NextSeq 500. The public reads were reanalyzed by TCRdb: fastp trimming at Q25, MiXCR alignment, in-frame beta chains only. CDR3 protein duplicates are merged, each entry listing the most common genes and DNA. Across this sample there are 110,000 or so distinct CDR3 sequences, with about a tenth seen only once. The ten largest account for approximately 3% of the sample. The time point label, read with the paper, signifies: patch test 2, 6 weeks after DPC sensitization. What this sample's treatment or condition label stands for: therapeutic diphenylcyclopropenone sensitization with weekly scalp DPC. This material consisted of whole blood, taken in connection with sensitization to the hapten diphenylcyclopropenone (DPC). These receptors came from a woman aged 40 to 49 with alopecia areata. Some clones in this sample may be carry-over from other donors' samples.

This clonotype was counted many times. In DNA form, the CDR3 reads TGTGCCAGCAGTCGCCCCCTAGCGTCAGATACGCAGTATTTT. Protein product: CASSRPLASDTQYF. The chain carries TRBV7-2 and TRBJ2-3; the D gene is possibly TRBD2 (6 bases). V gave up 6 bases and J gave up 4 bases, with 14 bases separating them. CDR3 length: 14 amino acids. The V gene's germline CDR1 is SGHTA and CDR2 FQGNSA.

This clonotype was counted many times. The CDR3 reads CASSARRVANTEAFF. The DNA for the CDR3 is TGTGCCAGCAGCGCACGAAGGGTCGCGAACACTGAAGCTTTCTTT. The gene calls are TRBV11-2 and TRBJ1-1; D gene ambiguous. V gave up 5 bases and J gave up 1 base, with 14 bases separating them. The CDR3 has 15 residues. The V gene's germline CDR1 is SGHAT and CDR2 FQNNGV.

Worth noting for this clonotype: An end of the junction differs from the germline gene, which may be a read error. The V and J genes are TRBV3-1 and TRBJ2-3; 16 nucleotides align to TRBD2. Germline V CDR1 and CDR2: LGHDT, YNNKEL (reference sequence). This CDR3 region has 12 residues. The CDR3 DNA follows: TGTGTCAGCAGCCAGGGACTAGCGGGGGGGCAATTT. Translating it yields CVSSQGLAGGQF.

The chain combines TRBV6-2 or TRBV6-3 with TRBJ2-3; the D gene is possibly TRBD2 (6 bases). There are 15 residues in the CDR3. The germline V and J ends were trimmed by 2 bases and 4 bases, with 13 bases remaining between them. Per germline, CDR1 MNHEY and CDR2 SVGEGT. Written as DNA, the CDR3 is TGTGCCAGCAGTTACGCCCCGGGGGTCCCAGATACGCAGTATTTT. Residues: CASSYAPGVPDTQYF.

This clonotype has just a few counts. V usage is TRBV7-6 and J usage is TRBJ1-6; D unclear. Germline V CDR1 and CDR2: SGHVS, FNYEAQ. Trimming shortened V by 2 bases and J by 5 bases, and 7 bases separated the two germline ends. The CDR3 extends over 14 amino acids. CDR3 sequence: CASSLSQNNSPLHF. Here the CDR3 DNA reads TGTGCCAGCAGCTTATCACAGAATAATTCACCCCTCCACTTT.

There are a few counts of this clonotype. This chain joins TRBV7-2 and TRBJ1-3; 7 bases map to TRBD1. The CDR3 consists of 15 residues. J lost 4 bases, V lost 7 bases, and 10 bases had no gene match. Per germline, CDR1 SGHTA and CDR2 FQGNSA. CDR3 protein: CASTQGGGSGNTIYF. The CDR3 DNA follows: TGTGCCAGCACTCAGGGGGGAGGCTCCGGAAACACCATATATTTT. The full variable domain, in which reference TRBV7-2 and TRBJ1-3 provide the parts outside the CDR3, is GAGVSQSPSNKVTEKGKDVELRCDPISGHTALYWYRQSLGQGLEFLIYFQGNSAPDKSGLPSDRFSAERTGGSVSTLTIQRTQQEDSAVYLCASTQGGGSGNTIYFGEGSWLTVV.

There are many counts of this clonotype. This chain links TRBV4-1 with TRBJ2-7; D ambiguous. CDR3 length: 14 residues. The germline V gene encodes CDR1 MGHRA and CDR2 YSYEKL. V was clipped by 4 bases and J by 2 bases, with 12 bases between them. The DNA of the CDR3 is TGCGCCAGCAGCCCAGAAAATACCGCCTACGAGCAGTACTTC. This sequence encodes CASSPENTAYEQYF.

This clonotype has only a few counts. CDR3 loop: CASSFSDYNEQFF. DNA for the CDR3: TGTGCCAGCAGTTTTTCAGATTACAATGAGCAGTTCTTC. This rearrangement joins TRBV27 to TRBJ2-1; D gene unclear. CDR3 size: 13 residues. The germline V gene encodes CDR1 MNHEY and CDR2 SMNVEV (reference sequence). Trimming cost V 3 bases and J 4 bases, with 7 bases left between them.

The rearrangement links TRBV6-5 to TRBJ2-3; D ambiguous. CDR3 length: 14 amino acids. Germline CDR1 MNHEY, CDR2 SVGAGI. V was shortened by 4 bases and J by 7 bases, with 15 bases between the two germline ends. The CDR3 loop reads CASSSGPSMNTQYF. The CDR3 DNA reads as TGTGCCAGCAGTTCCGGGCCCAGCATGAATACGCAGTATTTT.

This clonotype was seen ten or more times. This sequence joins TRBV28 and TRBJ2-1, with no clear D. CDR1 MDHEN and CDR2 SYDVKM come from the germline V gene. V gave up 6 bases and J gave up 6 bases, with 12 bases separating them. The CDR3 consists of 13 residues. The CDR3, as DNA: TGTGCCAGCAGCGCCCGTCCCGGCAATGAGCAGTTCTTC. This sequence encodes CASSARPGNEQFF.

The sample holds many counts of this clonotype. This rearrangement joins TRBV6-5 to TRBJ1-2; D not resolved. CDR1 and CDR2 from the germline V gene are MNHEY and SVGAGI. V was cut by 0 bases and J by 7 bases, with 21 bases left in between. This CDR3 has 17 amino acids. Here the CDR3 reads CASSYSSKGSIVGGYTF. DNA of the CDR3: TGTGCCAGCAGTTACTCCTCGAAGGGTTCCATAGTGGGTGGCTACACCTTC.

This clonotype showed up many times. This rearrangement joins TRBV11-2 to TRBJ2-5, with D perhaps TRBD2 (5 bases). The CDR3 is made up of 14 amino acids. The V gene lost 5 bases and the J gene lost 2 bases, with 12 bases spanning the gap. Germline lookup yields CDR1 SGHAT and CDR2 FQNNGV. CDR3 region: CASSHSPGQETQYF. The CDR3 nucleotides are TGTGCCAGCAGCCACTCTCCGGGACAAGAGACCCAGTACTTC. The full variable domain, with the rest looked up from reference TRBV11-2 and TRBJ2-5, is EAGVAQSPRYKIIEKRQSVAFWCNPISGHATLYWYQQILGQGPKLLIQFQNNGVVDDSQLPKDRFSAERLKGVDSTLKIQPAKLEDSAVYLCASSHSPGQETQYFGPGTRLLVL.

There are a few counts of this clonotype. Here the CDR3 reads CASTDRESPQHF. The CDR3 region has the DNA TGTGCCAGCACCGACCGTGAATCGCCCCAGCATTTT. The chain employs TRBV28 and TRBJ1-5; D gene uncertain. CDR1 is MDHEN, CDR2 SYDVKM, per germline. Between the trimmed V and J ends, which lost 7 bases and 9 bases, there was a span of 13 bases. The CDR3 is 12 amino acids.

This clonotype was picked up many times. V gene TRBV7-2 combines with J gene TRBJ1-5; no reliable D call. Trimming shortened V by 3 bases and J by 7 bases, and 10 bases separated the two germline ends. CDR3 size: 13 residues. The germline gives CDR1 SGHTA, CDR2 FQGNSA. CDR3 coding DNA: TGTGCCAGCAGCTTTAGTCCAGCCCAGCCCCAGCATTTT. It specifies CASSFSPAQPQHF.

This clonotype was counted ten times or more. The V and J genes are TRBV6-1 and TRBJ1-2; D unresolved. The CDR3 spans 15 residues. V dropped 3 bases and J dropped 0 bases, with 11 bases sitting between them. CDR1 is MNHNS and CDR2 is SASEGT in the germline V gene. CDR3 amino acids: CASSDRRIANYGYTF. CDR3 nucleotide sequence: TGTGCCAGCAGTGACAGGCGGATAGCTAACTATGGCTACACCTTC.

This clonotype has a count of ten or more. This sequence joins TRBV6-2 or TRBV6-3 and TRBJ1-4; maybe TRBD1 (6 bases). Germline CDR1 MNHEY, CDR2 SVGEGT. The CDR3 is made up of 15 amino acids. Trimming took 2 bases from V and 5 from J, leaving 12 bases between them. CDR3 nucleotides: TGTGCCAGCAGTTACGGCGGACAGACGAATGAAAAACTGTTTTTT. This encodes CASSYGGQTNEKLFF.

There are many counts of this clonotype. CDR3 sequence reads: CSASTSGVRNEQFF. In DNA form, the CDR3 reads TGCAGTGCTTCCACTAGCGGGGTAAGAAATGAGCAGTTCTTC. The chain links TRBV20-1 to TRBJ2-1; 10 bases are a match to TRBD2. After removal of 5 bases from V and 7 bases from J, the junction contained 8 bases not matched to a gene. Germline CDR1 reads DFQATT; CDR2 reads SNEGSKA (reference sequence). This CDR3 is built from 14 residues.

This clonotype was seen a few times. The rearrangement joins TRBV20-1 to TRBJ2-6, with 7 bases fitting TRBD1. Trimming took 2 bases from V and 3 from J; bases not matched to a gene: 10. This CDR3 comprises 17 residues. Germline V gene data show CDR1 as DFQATT and CDR2 as SNEGSKA (reference sequence). This chain's CDR3 is CSARLPDRVRGANVLTF. CDR3 nucleotide sequence: TGCAGTGCTAGACTACCCGACAGGGTCCGTGGGGCCAACGTCCTGACTTTC.

This clonotype was seen at least ten times. The rearrangement links TRBV5-1 to TRBJ2-1; 9 bases align to TRBD1. From germline, CDR1 is SGHRS and CDR2 YFSETQ. This CDR3 is 15 amino acids long. V lost 3 bases to trimming and J lost 4 bases; unmatched junction nucleotides: 5. CDR3 in DNA: TGCGCCAGCAGCTCCCGGGACAGGGCTTACAATGAGCAGTTCTTC. Its translation: CASSSRDRAYNEQFF.

The gene calls are TRBV7-9 and TRBJ2-1, with 12 nucleotides matching TRBD2. V lost 5 bases, J lost 8 bases, and 4 bases stayed unmatched. The CDR3 contains 14 residues. Germline CDR1 SEHNR, CDR2 FQNEAQ (reference sequence). CDR3 sequence (DNA): TGTGCCAGCAGCGGCCTAGCGGGGGGGTATGAGCAGTTCTTC. Protein sequence: CASSGLAGGYEQFF.

This clonotype was seen many times. The gene calls are TRBV4-1 and TRBJ1-1; D is ambiguous. The CDR3 runs to 14 residues. Trimming took off 5 bases at V and 1 base at J, with 11 bases between the two ends. Germline V gene sequence: CDR1 MGHRA, CDR2 YSYEKL. The CDR3 spells CASSWALGNTEAFF. In DNA, the CDR3 is TGCGCCAGCAGCTGGGCCCTAGGGAACACTGAAGCTTTCTTT.

Ten or more counts support this clonotype. The chain joins TRBV20-1 to TRBJ2-3, with 9 bases matching TRBD2. The CDR3 has 19 residues. The V and J ends lost 0 bases and 2 bases, in that order; junction bases with no gene match: 15. Germline assignment: CDR1 DFQATT and CDR2 SNEGSKA (reference sequence). This CDR3 reads CSARETRSGGFTYTDTQYF. The CDR3 nucleotides are TGCAGTGCTAGAGAAACCCGGAGCGGGGGGTTCACGTACACAGATACGCAGTATTTT.

This clonotype was seen a few times. The chain uses TRBV19 and TRBJ2-2, with 11 nucleotides matching TRBD2. Germline loops: CDR1 LNHDA, CDR2 SQIVND (reference sequence). CDR3 length: 16 amino acids. The V and J ends lost 5 bases and 5 bases, in that order; junction bases with no gene match: 7. As DNA, the CDR3 is TGTGCCAGTAGTCCCCGGTTAGCGGGGGGGACCGGGGAGCTGTTTTTT. This sequence encodes CASSPRLAGGTGELFF.

The chain couples TRBV19 to TRBJ2-7; 7 nucleotides line up with TRBD1. Germline V lookup: CDR1 LNHDA, CDR2 SQIVND (reference sequence). CDR3 length: 14 amino acids. The V segment lost 6 bases and the J segment 2 bases; nucleotides outside the gene matches: 7. The CDR3 DNA reads TGTGCCAGTAGCGGCCCGGGACAGACCTACGAGCAGTACTTC. Amino acids: CASSGPGQTYEQYF.

This clonotype has a handful of counts. V and J are TRBV12-3 or TRBV12-4 and TRBJ2-7; D is perhaps TRBD2 (5 bases). CDR3 length: 14 residues. V shed 5 bases and J shed 2 bases, with 13 bases lying between them. The CDR3 protein is CASSPFPGTYEQYF. The DNA for the CDR3 is TGTGCCAGCAGTCCTTTTCCGGGGACCTACGAGCAGTACTTC.

This clonotype was found many times. The chain combines TRBV7-2 with TRBJ1-5, with a possible D match to TRBD1 (5 bases). The CDR3 has 16 amino acids. Germline values: CDR1 SGHTA, CDR2 FQGNSA. V gave up 1 base and J gave up 2 bases, with 12 bases separating them. This CDR3 is CASSLVGGAGNQPQHF. CDR3 DNA sequence: TGTGCCAGCAGCTTAGTTGGGGGAGCCGGCAATCAGCCCCAGCATTTT.

This clonotype was seen only a few times. The chain employs TRBV27 and TRBJ1-6; D remains unclear. Germline CDR1 MNHEY, CDR2 SMNVEV (reference sequence). The CDR3 covers 15 residues. V was pared by 6 bases and J by 10 bases, with 19 bases between. The CDR3 loop is CASSQKRVIRSPLHF. The CDR3 DNA sequence: TGTGCCAGCAGCCAGAAAAGGGTTATACGCTCACCCCTCCACTTT.

This clonotype was picked up a small number of times. The genes are TRBV7-8 and TRBJ1-6; the D gene is possibly TRBD1 (5 bases). Per germline, CDR1 SGHVS and CDR2 FQNEAQ. V gave up 1 base and J gave up 10 bases, with 8 bases separating them. The CDR3 runs to 13 residues. The DNA for the CDR3 is TGTGCCAGCAGCTTAGGGGGCGAATCACCCCTCCACTTT. Protein sequence: CASSLGGESPLHF.